The 21 T cell receptor beta chains in this list originate from one sample, sequenced in a study of T cells in Graves' hyperthyroidism and ophthalmopathy. Researchers took RNA transcripts and amplified the TCR beta CDR3 regions from them. When the TCR CDR3 underwent first-round RT-PCR, the HTBI primer set was used. TCRdb reprocessed the multiplex PCR reads with MiXCR, giving one entry per CDR3 protein. The sample contains around 700,000 distinct CDR3 sequences, around a third of which appear only once. The sequenced material came from blood. The receptors were sampled from a woman aged 40-49 years with Graves' hyperthyroidism.

This clonotype was seen more than once but under ten times. The chain recombines TRBV7-2 with TRBJ2-5; 7 nucleotides line up with TRBD2. The germline V gene encodes CDR1 SGHTA and CDR2 FQGNSA. With 2 bases clipped from V and 1 base from J, the junction kept 13 bases outside the gene matches. The CDR3 covers 18 residues. CDR3 sequence: CASSLWDSAGEAQETQYF. The CDR3 region has the DNA TGTGCCAGCAGCTTATGGGATTCGGCGGGAGAAGCCCAAGAGACCCAGTACTTC.

Of note for this clonotype: At one of its ends the junction is not consistent with the germline gene, which may arise from a read error. This chain links TRBV10-2 with TRBJ1-1, with D uncertain. The CDR3 extends over 13 amino acids. The germline V gene has CDR1 WSHSY and CDR2 SAAADI. CDR3 sequence: CAGRDRTLTEAFF. CDR3 DNA: TGCGCCGGCAGAGATCGGACCCTCACTGAAGCTTTCTTT.

This chain links TRBV30 with TRBJ1-1; D is undetermined. V lost 2 bases and J 4 bases, leaving 14 bases between the germline ends. This CDR3 has 14 amino acids. CDR1 and CDR2 from the germline V gene are GTSNPN and SVGIG (reference sequence). The CDR3 DNA is TGTGCCTGGAGTATGCGGCGCCTTGGCACTGAAGCTTTCTTT. This translates into CAWSMRRLGTEAFF.

V gene TRBV7-2 combines with J gene TRBJ1-1; D is uncertain. Trimming took 3 bases from V and 5 from J, leaving 10 bases between them. This CDR3 contains 13 residues. The germline gives CDR1 SGHTA, CDR2 FQGNSA. CDR3: CASSLNRETEAFF. The DNA for the CDR3 is TGTGCCAGCAGCTTGAACAGAGAAACTGAAGCTTTCTTT.

As for this clonotype: A far larger clone lies a single base away; this is likely a read error. The chain employs TRBV7-2 and TRBJ2-7; D gene uncertain. Germline V gives CDR1 SGHTA, CDR2 FQGNSA. This CDR3 spans 12 amino acids. In DNA form, the CDR3 reads TGTGCCAGCAGCTTGCTCTCCTACGAGCAGCACTTC. Encoded protein: CASSLLSYEQHF.

J is TRBJ1-2 and V is TRBV10-3; D is unresolved. V shed 6 bases and J shed 3 bases, with 8 bases lying between them. The germline CDR1 and CDR2 sequences are ENHRY and SYGVKD. This CDR3 has 12 amino acids. CDR3 coding DNA: TGTGCCATCAGGGGATCGGACTATGGCTACACCTTC. It translates to CAIRGSDYGYTF.

This clonotype was picked up a small number of times. The germline gene is not matched at one end of the junction; a read error may be the cause. The V and J genes are TRBV10-3 and TRBJ1-1; D remains ambiguous. The germline V gene encodes CDR1 ENHRY and CDR2 SYGVKD. The length of the CDR3 is 14 residues. Written as DNA, the CDR3 is TGTGCCAGCAGTGAAGCGGTGTCGAACACTGAAGCTTTCTTT. It yields the protein CASSEAVSNTEAFF.

Concerning this clonotype itself: A much larger clone differs by one base, so this may be a read error. V is TRBV24-1 and J is TRBJ2-7; TRBD2 aligns across 8 bases. There are 16 residues in the CDR3. The V and J ends lost 4 bases and 7 bases, in that order; junction bases with no gene match: 14. Germline V gives CDR1 KGHDR, CDR2 SFDVKD. CDR3: CATSESLAGPPFEQYF. In DNA form, the CDR3 reads TGTGCCACCAGTGAGTCGTTAGCGGGGCCGCCTTTTGAGCAGTACTTC.

This clonotype was observed many times. The genes are TRBV4-2 and TRBJ2-7; D remains unclear. This CDR3 is 12 amino acids long. Germline loops: CDR1 LGHNA, CDR2 YNFKEQ. V lost 1 base, J lost 6 bases, and 7 bases lay in between. The CDR3 sequence is CASSQGSPEQYF. The CDR3 bases are TGTGCCAGCAGCCAAGGGTCGCCCGAGCAGTACTTC.

This chain uses TRBV10-3 with TRBJ2-7, with TRBD1 identical over 11 bases. CDR3 length equals 16 residues. V lost 11 bases to trimming and J lost 3 bases; unmatched junction nucleotides: 15. CDR1 is ENHRY and CDR2 is SYGVKD in the germline V gene. The DNA for the CDR3 is TGTGCCGCGGGGACAGGGGGGGCGGGAGCCGTCTACGAGCAGTACTTC. This encodes CAAGTGGAGAVYEQYF.

This clonotype was observed many times. This chain joins TRBV12-3 or TRBV12-4 and TRBJ2-2, with 10 bases lining up with TRBD2. The CDR3 runs to 16 residues. The junction had 4 bases not matched to a gene; V was cut back by 1 base and J by 5 bases. CDR3 loop: CASSLGAGGRTGELFF. The CDR3 coding sequence is TGTGCCAGCAGTTTAGGAGCGGGAGGGCGGACCGGGGAGCTGTTTTTT.

This clonotype has only a few counts. A read error may account for a junction end that differs from germline. The chain recombines TRBV20-1 with TRBJ2-7, with 9 bases that match TRBD2. Germline V gene lookup returns CDR1 DFQATT and CDR2 SNEGSKA (reference sequence). The CDR3 totals 12 residues. The CDR3 DNA reads TGCAGTGCCGAGGGACTAGCCTACGAGCAGCACTTC. It yields the protein CSAEGLAYEQHF.

The V call is TRBV6-5, the J call TRBJ1-5; 7 bases are shared with TRBD1. CDR1 and CDR2 from the germline V gene are MNHEY and SVGAGI. The trim removed 2 bases at V and 5 bases at J, leaving 6 bases unmatched. The CDR3 extends over 15 amino acids. The CDR3 protein is CASSYTTGVDQPQHF. The CDR3 nucleotides are TGTGCCAGCAGTTACACCACAGGGGTCGATCAGCCCCAGCATTTT.

The chain carries TRBV3-1 and TRBJ2-5; D not certain. Germline V lookup: CDR1 LGHDT, CDR2 YNNKEL (reference sequence). The CDR3 runs to 14 residues. Trimming shortened V by 2 bases and J by 4 bases, and 11 bases separated the two germline ends. CDR3 sequence: CASSQSPSRETQYF. As DNA, the CDR3 is TGTGCCAGCAGCCAATCCCCATCGCGAGAGACCCAGTACTTC.

This chain connects TRBV5-5 to TRBJ1-1; D gene uncertain. Trimming shortened V by 1 base and J by 11 bases, and 9 bases separated the two germline ends. This CDR3 is 11 amino acids long. Germline loops: CDR1 SGHKS, CDR2 YYEKEE (reference sequence). The CDR3 reads CASSLLQTAFF. The CDR3 nucleotides read TGTGCCAGCAGCTTGCTTCAAACGGCTTTCTTT.

The chain carries TRBV7-9 and TRBJ2-2; D call uncertain. V was trimmed by 5 bases and J by 0 bases, leaving 10 bases between them. This CDR3 is 15 amino acids long. Germline V gene lookup returns CDR1 SEHNR and CDR2 FQNEAQ (reference sequence). CDR3 protein: CASSLRAANTGELFF. As DNA, the CDR3 is TGTGCCAGCAGCCTCCGGGCCGCGAACACCGGGGAGCTGTTTTTT.

The chain combines TRBV25-1 with TRBJ1-5, with D hard to call. V lost 5 bases to trimming and J lost 3 bases, with 11 bases between them. Germline V gives CDR1 MGHDK, CDR2 SYGVNS. The CDR3 has 14 residues. The CDR3 region has the DNA TGTGCCAGCAGTTACGGACGCGTCAATCAGCCCCAGCATTTT. It encodes CASSYGRVNQPQHF.

There are many counts of this clonotype. The chain employs TRBV24-1 and TRBJ2-7, with 7 bases fitting TRBD1. Germline V lookup: CDR1 KGHDR, CDR2 SFDVKD. This CDR3 has 14 amino acids. The V gene end was trimmed by 2 bases and the J gene end by 6 bases; junction bases not matched to a gene: 6. The CDR3 nucleotides are TGTGCCACCAGTGATTCCTTGGACAGGCTCGAGCAGTACTTC. This translates into CATSDSLDRLEQYF.

This clonotype was counted between two and nine times. The genes are TRBV9 and TRBJ1-6; D gene ambiguous. The CDR3 consists of 15 residues. Germline V gene lookup returns CDR1 SGDLS and CDR2 YYNGEE. The V and J ends lost 3 bases and 9 bases respectively, with 16 bases between them. The CDR3 DNA follows: TGTGCCAGCAGCGGACGGGAGCTAGGTTCTTCACCCCTCCACTTT. It is translated as CASSGRELGSSPLHF.

This clonotype was recorded once. V usage is TRBV29-1 and J usage is TRBJ1-5; D may be TRBD1 (5 bases). The CDR3 covers 13 residues. Germline assignment: CDR1 SQVTM and CDR2 ANQGSEA. V lost 5 bases, J lost 4 bases, and 12 bases lay in between. The CDR3 nucleotides are TGCAGCGTTACACAGGAGATTAATCAGCCCCAGCATTTT. Translated, it gives CSVTQEINQPQHF.

Only a few counts were recorded for this clonotype. This chain joins TRBV19 and TRBJ1-5; D might be TRBD1 (5 bases). The V gene's germline CDR1 is LNHDA and CDR2 SQIVND (reference sequence). The ends were cut back, 8 bases at V and 0 bases at J, with 23 bases in the middle. The CDR3 is 18 amino acids. The CDR3 coding sequence is TGTGCCAGTTCCCGTGAACCCGACAGCCCTTATAGCAATCAGCCCCAGCATTTT. This translates into CASSREPDSPYSNQPQHF.